The T cell receptor beta chain under discussion was sequenced for a study of blood T cell repertoires in COVID-19. Across the whole study: Samples came from the United States, Italy and Spain, spanning acute and convalescent COVID-19. Sample material is recorded as cDNA or gDNA derived from T cells, B-cell-depleted T cells, or PBMCs.

In the original analysis: Reference gene primer amplification gave nucleated cell count estimates. The assay was immunoSEQ multiplex PCR, and TCRdb's table has in-frame clones only and misses some. From that table come the V and J calls and clone size; the DNA was used to work out D and trimming. The table has tens of thousands of clones, more than 85% seen once. V lost 4 bases and J lost 0, with 11 bases in between. CDR3 length equals 16 residues. The germline CDR1 and CDR2 sequences are SGHKS and YYEKEE (reference sequence). The sample comprised peripheral blood. The V gene is TRBV5-5, the J gene TRBJ1-6; D remains ambiguous. The source of this sequence is a human donor with active COVID-19. The donor label of this sample is uncertain. This CDR3 is CASSDWKSSYNSPLHF. CDR3 DNA: TGTGCCAGCAGCGACTGGAAGAGCTCCTATAATTCACCCCTCCACTTT.